Detailed here is one TCR beta chain. The target antigen is unknown. Measured with immunoSEQ multiplex PCR; TCRdb has only the in-frame clones, and not every one. The sample lists just over 8,000 clones, about four fifths occurring once. There are 16 residues in the CDR3. Germline CDR1 SGHRS, CDR2 YFSETQ. V lost 0 bases, J lost 0 bases, and 10 bases lay in between. The data derive from a study of vaccination effects on CD4 cells after COVID-19. ViraFEST expansion of antigen-specific CD4+ T cells with viral peptide pools preceded sequencing. Subsequent to 10 days of culture, CD4+ T cells were isolated. Nobody among the vaccine recipients had prior SARS-CoV-2 infection (nucleocapsid antibodies were negative). Cultures used about 2 million PBMC per well, about 10 IU/ml IL-2 and about 10 ug/ml peptides. Half-medium exchanges with IL-2 medium took place on days 3 and 7.

This receptor was identified in a human donor who received a COVID-19 vaccine. The sample was CD4+ T cells from PBMCs cultured with HCoV-229E spike peptides, taken before COVID-19 vaccination. The chain combines TRBV5-1 with TRBJ1-5; D uncertain. The CDR3 loop reads CASSLAGSFSNQPQHF. CDR3 bases: TGCGCCAGCAGCTTGGCGGGGTCTTTTAGCAATCAGCCCCAGCATTTT.